The present TCR beta chain was sequenced within a study of blood T cells in healthy people across ages (dated by TCRdb to about 2015). Concerning the study at large: In model experiments, template switching captured about one uniquely barcoded TCR beta cDNA molecule for every two T cells. Using deep sequencing normalized with unique cDNA molecular identifiers, the study measured how TCR beta repertoire diversity changes with age. The donors were divided into four age groups: young (average around 17 years), middle-aged (about 40), aged (about 60) and long-lived (nearly 85). To avoid experimental bias, donors of different ages were spread randomly across the sequencing lanes. For two donors (one aged 18 to 29 and one aged 80 or older), the study analyzed two additional independent replicas of 1 million unique cDNA reads from the same blood draw. The paper as a whole reports these results and caveats: Because donor CMV infection status was unknown, age-related changes in expanded clonotypes were potentially confounded. Compared with the aged group, more naive CD4+ T cells, fewer expanded clones and increased TCR diversity were shown by the long-lived group, suggesting age selection. Observed TCR beta diversity per million T cells fell roughly linearly with age, and a significant reduction was already apparent by age roughly 40. Estimates of total diversity based on one million sequenced T cells were regarded as lower bounds and as underestimates. Since profiling was done on bulk unsorted PBMCs, naive and antigen-experienced compartments could not be conclusively compared. There was a strong correlation between observed TCR beta diversity and the percentage of naive T cells measured by flow cytometry.

Library preparation employed 5' RACE. Instrument on record: Illumina HiSeq 2500. A second roughly 6 to 11 cycle PCR used a sample-barcoded 5' primer and a J-beta primer mix. A unique molecular identifier was introduced onto each TCR beta cDNA molecule by a template-switch 5' adaptor carrying 12 random nucleotides. Each sample yielded at least 2.5 million CDR3-containing paired-end reads. All of the RNA was converted into first-strand cDNA using the Mint cDNA synthesis kit, with a TRBC-specific oligonucleotide serving as the primer. After uracil-DNA glycosylase treatment, a first 18-cycle PCR used universal primers M1SS and BC2_uni_R on all cDNA. Concerning the study's data processing: For normalization, 1 million high-quality reads were randomly selected from each sample, with every read carrying a distinct molecular identifier. Instead of being binned into consensus sequences, reads that shared molecular identifiers were thrown out. MiTCR, with a Q25 quality threshold and the strictest error-elimination algorithm, was used for CDR3 identification, clonotype clustering and error correction. Lower-bound total TCR beta diversity was estimated with a nonparametric unseen species model using Euler transformation. TCRdb's own reprocessing of the public reads used fastp at Q25 and MiXCR and kept productive beta chains. Merged by CDR3 protein, the rows form single entries marked with the most common genes and DNA. These V and J calls derive from TCRdb rather than the authors' analysis. The sample table holds hundreds of thousands of distinct CDR3 sequences, of which roughly 31% were seen once. The ten largest clonotypes hold 15% to 19% of the sample.

Ten or more counts support this clonotype. Its binding antigen is unknown. Base qualities were left out, and no much larger clone turns up one base away. V lost 2 bases and J lost 5 bases; the stretch between them is 10 bases long. Per the germline V gene, MNHEY is the CDR1 and SVGAGI is the CDR2. The CDR3 covers 14 residues, taking in both the cysteine and the phenylalanine. The DNA shown is the 42-base CDR3, in frame from base 1. The 39 donors, aged roughly 6 to 95 years, were systemically healthy Caucasian individuals from Russia. Each donor gave approximately 10 milliliters of peripheral blood, collected into EDTA-treated Vacutainer tubes. PBMCs were isolated by Ficoll-Paque density-gradient centrifugation, with at least 7 million obtained per sample. Trizol reagent was used to extract total RNA from the PBMCs, yielding at least 5 micrograms per sample. The percentages of naive CD45RAhigh/CD27high T cells were determined by flow cytometry on a PBMC aliquot from every donor.

Sequenced sample: blood. This TCR derives from a woman over 75 in good health. Rearrangement joined TRBV6-5 to TRBJ2-1, with the D gene not confidently named. The nucleotide sequence reads as follows: TGTGCCAGCAGTTACAAGGCAGCCAACAATGAGCAGTTCTTC. Translated, this gives CASSYKAANNEQFF.